This T cell receptor beta chain is from a study of blood T cell dynamics during melanoma immunotherapy. About the research overall: Metastatic melanoma patients received first-line pembrolizumab or nivolumab plus ipilimumab.

Each bulk PBMC sample had roughly 350 ng DNA loaded. Assay used: immunoSEQ multiplex PCR; TCRdb lists only in-frame clones, some missing. The data show approximately 15,000 clones, with more than 70% seen just once and about 4.6% held by the top ten. The time point was: pre-treatment baseline. Patients with prior systemic cancer treatment, concomitant immunosuppressants, or other active malignancies were excluded. The receptor was isolated from a human donor with melanoma. Sequencing used blood, obtained from a patient treated with checkpoint blockade.

The CDR3 nucleotides are TGTGCCAGCAGCTTAGTGGCAGGATACACTGAAGCTTTCTTT. Its protein product is CASSLVAGYTEAFF. The rearrangement uses TRBV7-6 and TRBJ1-1; D remains ambiguous. Per the germline V gene, CDR1 is SGHVS and CDR2 is FNYEAQ. With 1 base removed from V and 3 bases from J, the gap between germline ends came to 9 bases. The CDR3 consists of 14 residues.